These 17 T cell receptor beta chains came from one sample sequenced in a study of OX40 agonist ivuxolimab in advanced cancers. Some clones are missing from TCRdb's copy, which holds only in-frame ones; the method was immunoSEQ multiplex PCR. Among 37,000 or so clones, around 83% were seen once, and the ten largest hold 2.4%. The material sequenced was CD4+ or CD8+ T cells sorted from blood, taken in a trial of the OX40 agonist ivuxolimab. Receptor source: an adult with an advanced solid tumor such as melanoma, head and neck, liver or kidney cancer.

The chain has TRBV7-2 and TRBJ2-4, with 9 bases lining up with TRBD2. Looked up from germline, CDR1 is SGHTA and CDR2 is FQGNSA. The CDR3 loop spans 17 amino acids. V lost 6 bases to trimming and J lost 1 base; unmatched junction nucleotides: 10. Here the CDR3 reads CASSFTVAGAAKNIQYF. The CDR3 DNA reads as TGTGCCAGCAGTTTCACCGTAGCGGGGGCGGCCAAAAACATTCAGTACTTC.

The chain carries TRBV18 and TRBJ1-1; D might be TRBD1 (5 bases). The CDR3 is made up of 12 amino acids. Germline loops: CDR1 KGHSH, CDR2 LQKENI. Deletions cut 5 bases from V and 3 bases from J, with 7 bases between. The chain's CDR3 is CASSWGDTEAFF. DNA of the CDR3: TGTGCCAGCTCATGGGGGGACACTGAAGCTTTCTTT.

This clone occurred a few times. The V and J genes are TRBV2 and TRBJ1-6; no clear D. V was clipped by 7 bases and J by 0 bases, with 10 bases between them. CDR3 length equals 15 residues. CDR1 is SNHLY and CDR2 is FYNNEI in the germline V gene. The CDR3 DNA follows: TGTGCCAGCAAAGAGCTACGCTCCTATAATTCACCCCTCCACTTT. Translation gives CASKELRSYNSPLHF.

This rearrangement joins TRBV5-1 to TRBJ1-1, with D unresolved. CDR1 and CDR2 from the germline V gene are SGHRS and YFSETQ. The CDR3 sequence is 19 residues long. The V end lost 4 bases, the J end lost 2 bases, and 27 bases lay between the germline ends. Written as DNA, the CDR3 is TGCGCCAGCAGCACGACGTTCCGGGTGGTCGTGGACGTAAACACTGAAGCTTTCTTT. Protein product: CASSTTFRVVVDVNTEAFF.

The J gene is TRBJ1-2, the V gene TRBV5-1; D possibly corresponds to TRBD1 (5 bases). The CDR3 length is 14 residues. In germline, CDR1 is SGHRS, CDR2 YFSETQ. The germline V and J ends were trimmed by 6 bases and 4 bases, with 16 bases remaining between them. CDR3 in amino acids: CASKPLGGTYGYTF. The CDR3 DNA sequence: TGCGCCAGCAAACCCCTCGGGGGTACCTATGGCTACACCTTC.

V usage is TRBV9 and J usage is TRBJ1-1, with no clear D. CDR3 size: 15 residues. Trimming shortened V by 0 bases and J by 1 base, and 10 bases separated the two germline ends. CDR1 and CDR2 from the germline V gene are SGDLS and YYNGEE. Here the CDR3 reads CASSVGLRTNTEAFF. The CDR3 DNA is TGTGCCAGCAGCGTAGGTCTGAGAACGAACACTGAAGCTTTCTTT.

The CDR3 reads CASSPPSTF. In DNA form, the CDR3 reads TGTGCCAGCAGCCCGCCAAGCACCTTC. The chain uses TRBV13 and TRBJ1-2; D is uncertain. Trimming shortened V by 5 bases and J by 13 bases, and 8 bases separated the two germline ends. This CDR3 contains 9 residues. In germline, CDR1 is PRHDT, CDR2 FYEKMQ (reference sequence).

The gene calls are TRBV10-3 and TRBJ2-7; unclear D gene. Germline CDR1 and CDR2: ENHRY and SYGVKD. The CDR3 runs to 13 residues. Trimming shortened V by 2 bases and J by 1 base, and 6 bases separated the two germline ends. DNA of the CDR3: TGTGCCATCAGTGAGATTATATCCTACGAGCAGTACTTC. Protein sequence: CAISEIISYEQYF.

V usage is TRBV30 and J usage is TRBJ2-3; 12 bases fit TRBD2. V lost 3 bases to trimming and J lost 3 bases; unmatched junction nucleotides: 4. The germline gives CDR1 GTSNPN, CDR2 SVGIG (reference sequence). This CDR3 region has 15 residues. CDR3 bases: TGTGCCTGGAGGGACCTAGCGGGGGGGACAGATACGCAGTATTTT. Translated, it gives CAWRDLAGGTDTQYF.

The V and J genes are TRBV2 and TRBJ1-1, with no clear D. V lost 6 bases to trimming and J lost 6 bases, with 14 bases between them. The CDR3 is 13 residues long. The V gene's germline CDR1 is SNHLY and CDR2 FYNNEI. The CDR3 is CASRGNRAPEAFF. In nucleotides, the CDR3 is TGTGCCAGCAGGGGAAACCGGGCCCCTGAAGCTTTCTTT.

The chain uses TRBV5-6 and TRBJ1-2, with D possibly being TRBD1 (6 bases). Germline V gene sequence: CDR1 SGHDT, CDR2 YYEEEE. The V gene lost 0 bases and the J gene lost 4 bases, with 13 bases spanning the gap. The CDR3 runs to 15 residues. This chain's CDR3 is CASSLGIGGLYGYTF. The CDR3 DNA sequence: TGTGCCAGCAGCTTGGGTATAGGGGGACTCTATGGCTACACCTTC.

The table lists this clone with a few counts. The genes are TRBV7-2 and TRBJ2-1, with D perhaps TRBD2 (6 bases). The CDR3 has 15 amino acids. Germline assignment: CDR1 SGHTA and CDR2 FQGNSA. V was shortened by 4 bases and J by 0 bases, with 10 bases between the two germline ends. The CDR3 is CASSSVGSSYNEQFF. In nucleotides, the CDR3 is TGTGCCAGCAGCTCCGTCGGGAGCTCCTACAATGAGCAGTTCTTC.

The chain joins TRBV6-5 to TRBJ2-5; D remains unclear. The J call may be faulty, since TRBJ2-7 better matches the DNA end. The V gene's germline CDR1 is MNHEY and CDR2 SVGAGI. CDR3 length equals 11 residues. The CDR3 DNA is TGTGCCAGCAGCGACGGTTACGAGCAGTACTTC. The encoded protein is CASSDGYEQYF.

The chain links TRBV6-1 to TRBJ2-2; D not resolved. With 5 bases removed from V and 1 base from J, the gap between germline ends came to 8 bases. This CDR3 comprises 14 residues. Germline V gene sequence: CDR1 MNHNS, CDR2 SASEGT. CDR3 sequence (DNA): TGTGCCAGCAGTACTGGATTGAACACCGGGGAGCTGTTTTTT. Protein: CASSTGLNTGELFF.

The chain has TRBV5-1 and TRBJ1-6; D is unclear. Germline V lookup: CDR1 SGHRS, CDR2 YFSETQ. Trimming shortened V by 4 bases and J by 8 bases, and 13 bases separated the two germline ends. This CDR3 is 14 amino acids long. CDR3 amino acids: CASSEVVQHSPLHF. CDR3 in DNA: TGCGCCAGCAGCGAGGTGGTTCAGCATTCACCCCTCCACTTT. The variable domain in full, with the rest retrieved from reference TRBV5-1 and TRBJ1-6, is KAGVTQTPRYLIKTRGQQVTLSCSPISGHRSVSWYQQTPGQGLQFLFEYFSETQRNKGNFPGRFSGRQFSNSRSEMNVSTLELGDSALYLCASSEVVQHSPLHFGNGTRLTVT.

The chain joins TRBV7-2 to TRBJ1-1; D call uncertain. Germline V lookup: CDR1 SGHTA, CDR2 FQGNSA. Trimming took 2 bases from V and 3 from J, leaving 7 bases between them. This CDR3 spans 13 amino acids. The chain's CDR3 is CASSLLRDTEAFF. The CDR3 DNA is TGTGCCAGCAGCTTACTTCGGGACACTGAAGCTTTCTTT.

Turning to this clone: The same CDR3 arises from other DNA sequences in this sample as well. The V gene is TRBV10-3, the J gene TRBJ1-2, with 9 bases fitting TRBD1. The CDR3 totals 14 residues. Germline values: CDR1 ENHRY, CDR2 SYGVKD. After removal of 0 bases from V and 5 bases from J, the junction contained 1 base not matched to a gene. The CDR3 is CAISESGTGYGYTF. The CDR3 nucleotides are TGTGCCATCAGTGAGTCGGGGACAGGGTATGGCTACACCTTC.